These 8 T cell receptor beta chains originate from one sample sequenced in a study of T cell repertoires in cytomegalovirus infection. Each CDR3 protein is one row after TCRdb ran MiXCR on the reads. The table lists roughly 640,000 distinct CDR3 sequences, roughly a quarter of them singletons. The source material was CD8+ T cells from PBMCs. These receptors all stem from a human donor in good health (CMV status not recorded). Some clones in this sample may be carry-over from other donors' samples.

This clonotype was recorded at least ten times. The chain joins TRBV7-6 to TRBJ1-1, with 8 positions matching TRBD1. The CDR3 is 15 amino acids. CDR1 is SGHVS and CDR2 is FNYEAQ in the germline V gene. With 1 base clipped from V and 5 bases from J, the junction kept 6 bases outside the gene matches. The CDR3 loop reads CASSLGRGRGTEAFF. CDR3 coding DNA: TGTGCCAGCAGCTTAGGCAGGGGGCGTGGGACTGAAGCTTTCTTT.

This clonotype was seen a few times. The V gene is TRBV7-3, the J gene TRBJ2-3; D remains ambiguous. The CDR3 has 13 residues. CDR1 and CDR2 from the germline V gene are SGHTA and FQGTGA. Trimming stripped 5 bases from V and 4 bases from J, with 10 bases between. CDR3: CASSLSLADTQYF. CDR3 nucleotides: TGTGCCAGCAGCCTCTCTTTGGCAGATACGCAGTATTTT.

This clonotype was counted only a few times. The J gene is TRBJ2-1, the V gene TRBV12-3 or TRBV12-4; D is unclear. V was cut by 2 bases and J by 10 bases, with 12 bases left in between. The CDR3 has 13 residues. The CDR3 DNA reads TGTGCCAGCAGTTTATCACCCTCGGGCGAGCAGTTCTTC. Its protein is CASSLSPSGEQFF.

In its sample, this clonotype was seen many times. The V gene is TRBV7-3, the J gene TRBJ2-3; D unclear. Germline-derived CDR1 and CDR2 are SGHTA and FQGTGA. Trimming pared 5 bases from V and 3 bases from J, leaving 15 bases between. This CDR3 has 15 residues. CDR3 in DNA: TGTGCCAGCAGCCCCGGACCCTACACAACAGATACGCAGTATTTT. Translation: CASSPGPYTTDTQYF.

As regards this clonotype: This may be a read error, as it is one base from a much larger clone. It is likely a read error, because the conserved phenylalanine at the end of the CDR3 is missing. The CDR3 nucleotides are TGTGCCAGCAGCTTAGTGGGCGGTCAGCGGGGGCCCGAGGGGACCCAGTACTCC. It encodes CASSLVGGQRGPEGTQYS. The chain recombines TRBV7-8 with TRBJ2-5, with 8 positions matching TRBD2. The CDR3 covers 18 residues. Looked up from germline, CDR1 is SGHVS and CDR2 is FQNEAQ. Trimming removed 1 base from V and 7 bases from J; junction bases left unmatched: 17.

The chain's CDR3 is CASSSVGSRRGGGGGETQYF. CDR3 coding DNA: TGTGCCAGCAGCTCGGTTGGGTCTAGGAGGGGGGGGGGGGGGGGGGAGACCCAGTACTTC. The chain is built from TRBV7-2 and TRBJ2-5, with TRBD2 as a possible D gene (7 bases). V lost 4 bases, J lost 5 bases, and 32 bases lay in between. Germline V gene data show CDR1 as SGHTA and CDR2 as FQGNSA. This CDR3 is 20 amino acids long. Full variable domain (rest looked up from reference TRBV7-2 and TRBJ2-5): GAGVSQSPSNKVTEKGKDVELRCDPISGHTALYWYRQSLGQGLEFLIYFQGNSAPDKSGLPSDRFSAERTGGSVSTLTIQRTQQEDSAVYLCASSSVGSRRGGGGGETQYFGPGTRLLVL.

On this clonotype itself: This may arise from a read error, as a much more abundant clone is one base away. The V call is TRBV7-8, the J call TRBJ1-1; tentatively, D is TRBD1 (6 bases). CDR1 is SGHVS and CDR2 is FQNEAQ in the germline V gene. The CDR3 has 16 residues. The CDR3 DNA is TGTGGCAGTCAGAACCTTGAACCGGGGGCCCCCCCTGAAGCTTTCTTT. As protein: CGSQNLEPGAPPEAFF.

Turning to this clonotype: A much larger clone sits a single nucleotide away, making a read error possible. The chain has TRBV7-9 and TRBJ2-2, with TRBD1 identical over 8 bases. This CDR3 is built from 15 residues. The trim removed 5 bases at V and 7 bases at J, leaving 9 bases unmatched. From germline, CDR1 is SEHNR and CDR2 FQNEAQ (reference sequence). The CDR3 loop is CASSTQGVTVGELFF. CDR3 nucleotides: TGTGCCAGCAGCACACAGGGGGTCACTGTCGGGGAGCTGTTTTTT.